A single sample is the source of the 32 T cell receptor beta chains below, sequenced in a study of blood T cells in healthy people across ages. Then a second PCR, running roughly 7 to 12 cycles, was carried out with a sample-barcoded 5' primer and a J-beta primer mix. TCRdb fed the 5' RACE reads into MiXCR, producing one record per CDR3 protein. Among over 450,000 distinct CDR3 sequences listed, approximately 25% were seen once. These data were also reused for a study on T cells of mothers and their children.

The sequencing input was blood. The receptors here all came from a boy younger than 18 in good health.

J is TRBJ2-7 and V is TRBV28; D unclear. CDR1 and CDR2 (germline): MDHEN, SYDVKM. Trimming removed 5 bases at V and 6 bases at J, with 14 bases between. The CDR3 consists of 13 residues. The DNA for the CDR3 is TGTGCCAGCAGTCCCAGCCTGTACGGCGAGCAGTACTTC. It specifies CASSPSLYGEQYF.

This clonotype was seen more than once but under ten times. The chain has TRBV12-3 or TRBV12-4 and TRBJ2-1, with D maybe TRBD1 (5 bases). Deletions cut 7 bases from V and 3 bases from J, with 16 bases between. The CDR3 is 15 amino acids. The CDR3 spells CASTQTIQGYNEQFF. The CDR3 nucleotides are TGTGCCAGCACCCAAACAATTCAGGGCTACAATGAGCAGTTCTTC.

This clonotype appeared a few times. The chain employs TRBV6-2 or TRBV6-3 and TRBJ2-7; D gene unclear. The CDR3 is 12 residues long. Germline V gene data show CDR1 as MNHEY and CDR2 as SVGEGT. Between the trimmed V and J ends, which lost 4 bases and 5 bases, there was a span of 9 bases. CDR3 DNA: TGTGCCAGCAGTTTAAGCGACCACGAGCAGTACTTC. Translated, it gives CASSLSDHEQYF.

V usage is TRBV29-1 and J usage is TRBJ1-2; the D gene is possibly TRBD1 (5 bases). The CDR3 runs 12 residues. CDR1 is SQVTM and CDR2 is ANQGSEA in the germline V gene. V was cut by 6 bases and J by 3 bases, with 11 bases left in between. As DNA, the CDR3 is TGCAGCGTCGCTGGACAAGACTATGGCTACACCTTC. Translating it yields CSVAGQDYGYTF.

This chain uses TRBV11-2 with TRBJ1-2; no reliable D call. CDR3 length: 13 residues. Germline V gene sequence: CDR1 SGHAT, CDR2 FQNNGV. Trimming took off 1 base at V and 7 bases at J, with 10 bases between the two ends. CDR3 region: CASSLGRTIGYTF. The CDR3 nucleotides are TGTGCCAGCAGCTTAGGAAGGACCATTGGCTACACCTTC.

This clonotype was seen only a few times. This chain links TRBV28 with TRBJ2-4, with TRBD2 identical over 7 bases. V gave up 8 bases and J gave up 2 bases; unmatched junction bases: 12. This CDR3 region has 16 residues. Germline values: CDR1 MDHEN, CDR2 SYDVKM. Here the CDR3 DNA reads TGTGCCAGCGGGAGGGATTCTAGGGGAACCAAAAACATTCAGTACTTC. Amino acids: CASGRDSRGTKNIQYF.

This clonotype was seen a handful of times. The chain uses TRBV27 and TRBJ1-2; 7 nucleotides agree with TRBD1. Germline V CDR1 and CDR2: MNHEY, SMNVEV (reference sequence). After removal of 3 bases from V and 0 bases from J, the junction contained 10 bases not matched to a gene. The CDR3 sequence is 17 residues long. CDR3 in DNA: TGTGCCAGCAGTTTGGGCCCCACAGGGGCCGCTAACTATGGCTACACCTTC. It yields the protein CASSLGPTGAANYGYTF.

V gene TRBV28 combines with J gene TRBJ2-5; D perhaps matches TRBD1 (5 bases). Deletions cut 5 bases from V and 4 bases from J, with 14 bases between. The CDR3 is 14 residues long. Germline V lookup: CDR1 MDHEN, CDR2 SYDVKM. CDR3 residues: CASSAPGQGETQYF. CDR3 nucleotide sequence: TGTGCCAGCAGTGCTCCCGGGCAGGGAGAGACCCAGTACTTC.

There are many counts of this clonotype. The CDR3 reads CASSVGLGVEQYF. The CDR3 DNA follows: TGTGCCAGCAGCGTGGGACTAGGGGTCGAGCAGTACTTC. V and J are TRBV9 and TRBJ2-7, with 8 bases identical to TRBD2. This CDR3 is built from 13 residues. The germline V gene has CDR1 SGDLS and CDR2 YYNGEE. V was clipped by 2 bases and J by 6 bases; unmatched bases: 4.

The sample holds a few counts of this clonotype. One end of the junction varies from germline; a read error may be responsible. The rearrangement joins TRBV7-6 to TRBJ1-2, with a weak D call TRBD1 (6 bases). This CDR3 contains 12 residues. Per the germline V gene, CDR1 is SGHVS and CDR2 is FNYEAQ. The CDR3 DNA reads TGTGCCACACAGGGTTTTAACTATGGCTACACTTTC. Protein: CATQGFNYGYTF.

The sample holds a few counts of this clonotype. J is TRBJ2-7 and V is TRBV9, with 8 bases fitting TRBD2. Trimming cost V 0 bases and J 0 bases; bases outside gene matches: 5. Germline CDR1 SGDLS, CDR2 YYNGEE. The CDR3 loop spans 16 amino acids. The CDR3 bases are TGTGCCAGCAGCGTAGACGGCGGGGGGAGCTCCTACGAGCAGTACTTC. Its translation: CASSVDGGGSSYEQYF.

The V and J genes are TRBV27 and TRBJ2-5, with TRBD2 matching over 11 bases. This CDR3 has 16 residues. CDR1 is MNHEY, CDR2 SMNVEV, per germline (reference sequence). The junction had 14 bases not matched to a gene; V was cut back by 3 bases and J by 11 bases. DNA for the CDR3: TGTGCCAGCAGTTTTCTGATAGCGGGAGGGCTCGCCTGGCAGTACTTC. This translates into CASSFLIAGGLAWQYF.

The sample holds a few counts of this clonotype. The chain is built from TRBV10-3 and TRBJ2-1; 8 positions match TRBD2. The CDR3 is 17 amino acids. V lost 6 bases to trimming and J lost 0 bases; unmatched junction nucleotides: 10. Germline CDR1 and CDR2: ENHRY and SYGVKD. This CDR3 is CAIRLAVIGASYNEQFF. In nucleotides, the CDR3 is TGTGCCATCAGACTAGCGGTTATAGGGGCCTCCTACAATGAGCAGTTCTTC.

The chain carries TRBV7-9 and TRBJ2-1; 9 nucleotides line up with TRBD1. Germline loops: CDR1 SEHNR, CDR2 FQNEAQ (reference sequence). This CDR3 comprises 15 residues. V was clipped by 11 bases and J by 4 bases; unmatched bases: 12. This CDR3 reads CADARDRDSYNEQFF. In DNA form, the CDR3 reads TGTGCCGACGCGCGGGACAGGGATTCGTACAATGAGCAGTTCTTC.

This clonotype was seen ten or more times. V and J are TRBV4-3 and TRBJ1-6; D remains ambiguous. This CDR3 is built from 16 residues. V was cut by 0 bases and J by 9 bases, with 15 bases left in between. Germline values: CDR1 LGHNA, CDR2 YSLEER. CDR3 sequence: CASSQDLPGMGSPLHF. The CDR3 bases are TGCGCCAGCAGCCAAGATTTGCCGGGTATGGGTTCACCCCTCCACTTT.

This clonotype was counted many times. V is TRBV4-2 and J is TRBJ2-1; D gene uncertain. The ends were cut back, 4 bases at V and 7 bases at J, with 11 bases in the middle. Germline lookup yields CDR1 LGHNA and CDR2 YNFKEQ. The CDR3 contains 13 residues. CDR3 nucleotides: TGTGCCAGCAGCCTGACGATTGGGAATGAGCAGTTCTTC. Amino acid sequence: CASSLTIGNEQFF.

This clonotype was seen only a few times. The gene calls are TRBV12-3 or TRBV12-4 and TRBJ2-2; D is undetermined. The germline V and J ends were trimmed by 5 bases and 6 bases, with 13 bases remaining between them. The CDR3 is made up of 14 amino acids. The CDR3 loop is CASSPRPGAGELFF. CDR3 in DNA: TGTGCCAGCAGTCCTCGACCTGGGGCCGGGGAGCTGTTTTTT.

The chain combines TRBV7-9 with TRBJ2-5; the match to TRBD2 covers 7 bases. The tail of the sequence fits TRBJ2-1 better, so the J call may be wrong. The CDR3 has 13 amino acids. Looked up from germline, CDR1 is SEHNR and CDR2 is FQNEAQ (reference sequence). The CDR3 sequence: CAGGEGRNNEQFF. CDR3 nucleotides: TGTGCCGGGGGGGAGGGTCGCAACAATGAGCAGTTCTTC.

This clonotype was picked up a small number of times. This chain uses TRBV25-1 with TRBJ2-5; possible D gene TRBD2, 5 bases. The CDR3 length is 13 residues. V lost 4 bases and J lost 1, with 7 bases in between. CDR1 and CDR2 (germline): MGHDK, SYGVNS. This CDR3 is CASSGGFQETQYF. CDR3 in DNA: TGTGCCAGCAGTGGCGGGTTCCAAGAGACCCAGTACTTC.

V is TRBV9 and J is TRBJ2-5; perhaps D is TRBD1 or TRBD2 (7 bases each). The CDR3 contains 16 residues. Between the trimmed V and J ends, which lost 4 bases and 5 bases, there was a span of 21 bases. The germline V gene encodes CDR1 SGDLS and CDR2 YYNGEE. CDR3 amino acids: CASSPSPWEGAETQYF. In DNA, the CDR3 is TGTGCCAGCAGCCCAAGCCCCTGGGAGGGGGCGGAGACCCAGTACTTC.

The J gene is TRBJ2-5, the V gene TRBV7-2; 7 bases are a match to TRBD1. TRBJ2-7 explains the end of the DNA better; the J call may be wrong. CDR1 is SGHTA, CDR2 FQGNSA, per germline. The CDR3 totals 17 residues. The CDR3 here is CASSLDRGRTGSYEQYF. The DNA for the CDR3 is TGTGCCAGCAGCTTAGACAGGGGAAGGACGGGCTCCTACGAGCAGTACTTC.

The chain links TRBV5-1 to TRBJ1-2, with 9 bases fitting TRBD1. The CDR3 has 11 amino acids. Germline V gene lookup returns CDR1 SGHRS and CDR2 YFSETQ. V lost 4 bases to trimming and J lost 11 bases; unmatched junction nucleotides: 3. The CDR3 region is CASSADRGYTF. CDR3 coding DNA: TGCGCCAGCAGCGCGGACAGGGGTTACACCTTC.

In its sample, this clonotype was seen a few times. The CDR3 protein is CAIGWGGSTEAFF. The CDR3 DNA sequence: TGTGCCATCGGTTGGGGGGGGAGCACTGAAGCTTTCTTT. The J gene is TRBJ1-1, the V gene TRBV10-3; TRBD1 is a possible D gene (5 bases). The germline gives CDR1 ENHRY, CDR2 SYGVKD. CDR3 length equals 13 residues. The V and J ends lost 8 bases and 4 bases respectively, with 14 bases between them.

The V gene is TRBV5-6, the J gene TRBJ2-3, with a weak D call TRBD1 (5 bases). V gave up 1 base and J gave up 3 bases, with 12 bases separating them. The CDR3 has 15 amino acids. Germline CDR1 and CDR2: SGHDT and YYEEEE. The CDR3: CASSLFQGQTDTQYF. The CDR3 DNA sequence: TGTGCCAGCAGCTTGTTCCAGGGTCAGACAGATACGCAGTATTTT.

The V gene is TRBV4-2, the J gene TRBJ2-7; D uncertain. V dropped 3 bases and J dropped 0 bases, with 18 bases sitting between them. The germline V gene encodes CDR1 LGHNA and CDR2 YNFKEQ. This CDR3 contains 17 residues. CDR3 sequence (DNA): TGTGCCAGCAGCCATCCACGAACCGCTTTAAGCTCCTACGAGCAGTACTTC. It is translated as CASSHPRTALSSYEQYF.

This chain connects TRBV5-6 to TRBJ2-3; tentatively, D is TRBD1 (6 bases). There are 16 residues in the CDR3. The V and J ends lost 3 bases and 6 bases respectively, with 20 bases between them. Germline values: CDR1 SGHDT, CDR2 YYEEEE. The CDR3 nucleotides read TGTGCCAGCAGCTCATCACAGGGCCCTATGGCGGATACGCAGTATTTT. Amino acid sequence: CASSSSQGPMADTQYF.

This chain uses TRBV28 with TRBJ2-5; maybe TRBD2 (5 bases). The last part of the DNA fits TRBJ2-1 better; the J call may be wrong. CDR3 length: 11 amino acids. Germline CDR1 is MDHEN and CDR2 is SYDVKM. The CDR3 DNA is TGTGCCAGCATGGCTTCCGAGGGGCAGTTCTTC. It codes for CASMASEGQFF.

V and J are TRBV20-1 and TRBJ2-1, with a tentative D call TRBD1 (6 bases). Germline-derived CDR1 and CDR2 are DFQATT and SNEGSKA (reference sequence). The CDR3 runs to 15 residues. Deletions cut 2 bases from V and 5 bases from J, with 16 bases between. CDR3 nucleotide sequence: TGCAGTGCTAGAAAGGACAGCCGAATCCACAATGAGCAGTTCTTC. Protein: CSARKDSRIHNEQFF.

CDR3 loop: CASSPPVLAGVMMGTDTQYF. The CDR3 DNA reads TGTGCCAGCTCACCACCCGTACTAGCGGGAGTCATGATGGGCACAGATACGCAGTATTTT. The chain uses TRBV18 and TRBJ2-3; 11 bases agree with TRBD2. V was pared by 0 bases and J by 1 base, with 12 bases of the junction left unmatched. Germline values: CDR1 KGHSH, CDR2 LQKENI. The CDR3 spans 20 residues.

This clonotype was observed a handful of times. Here the CDR3 reads CASTTQGAYGYTF. The CDR3 DNA reads TGTGCCAGCACCACCCAGGGGGCCTATGGCTACACCTTC. The rearrangement uses TRBV7-9 and TRBJ1-2; 8 positions agree with TRBD1. V lost 7 bases and J lost 4; bases outside the gene matches: 5. Germline CDR1 and CDR2: SEHNR and FQNEAQ (reference sequence). This CDR3 is built from 13 residues. Using reference TRBV7-9 and TRBJ1-2 for the parts outside the CDR3, the full variable domain is DTGVSQNPRHKITKRGQNVTFRCDPISEHNRLYWYRQTLGQGPEFLTYFQNEAQLEKSRLLSDRFSAERPKGSFSTLEIQRTEQGDSAMYLCASTTQGAYGYTFGSGTRLTVV.

This clonotype was picked up a small number of times. This chain joins TRBV5-1 and TRBJ1-2, with D possibly being TRBD1 (5 bases). This CDR3 comprises 14 residues. Germline V gene lookup returns CDR1 SGHRS and CDR2 YFSETQ. Trimming removed 0 bases from V and 2 bases from J, with 8 bases in between. CDR3 sequence (DNA): TGCGCCAGCAGCTTGGAGGGGCCCAACTATGGCTACACCTTC. It yields the protein CASSLEGPNYGYTF.

This chain links TRBV21-1 with TRBJ1-5; whether TRBD1, the table's D call, matches the DNA was not checked. TRBV21-1 is reported as a pseudogene. The CDR3 consists of 17 residues. The CDR3 region is CASSKTPGGYSNQPQHF. The CDR3 DNA is TGTGCCAGCAGCAAAACCCCGGGGGGTTATAGCAATCAGCCCCAGCATTTT.